The clone carrying this T cell receptor beta chain occurred many times. The protocol was immunoSEQ multiplex PCR, while the TCRdb copy is restricted to in-frame clones and leaves out a portion. In the table there are some 150,000 clones, about four fifths of which are singletons. This sample is part of a study of blood T cell repertoires in COVID-19. The wider study: Sample material is recorded as cDNA or gDNA derived from T cells, B-cell-depleted T cells, or PBMCs.

The TCR was taken from a man in his 60s with acute or convalescent COVID-19. Sequencing used peripheral blood.

The CDR3 loop is CASSYMTGRPGELFF. The CDR3 nucleotides read TGTGCCAGCAGCTATATGACAGGGAGGCCCGGGGAGCTGTTTTTT. The rearrangement uses TRBV3-1 (or the pseudogene TRBV3-2) and TRBJ2-2; tentatively, D is TRBD1 (7 bases). The germline V gene has CDR1 LGHDT and CDR2 YNNKEL (reference sequence). Trimming removed 5 bases at V and 6 bases at J, with 16 bases between. This CDR3 is built from 15 residues.